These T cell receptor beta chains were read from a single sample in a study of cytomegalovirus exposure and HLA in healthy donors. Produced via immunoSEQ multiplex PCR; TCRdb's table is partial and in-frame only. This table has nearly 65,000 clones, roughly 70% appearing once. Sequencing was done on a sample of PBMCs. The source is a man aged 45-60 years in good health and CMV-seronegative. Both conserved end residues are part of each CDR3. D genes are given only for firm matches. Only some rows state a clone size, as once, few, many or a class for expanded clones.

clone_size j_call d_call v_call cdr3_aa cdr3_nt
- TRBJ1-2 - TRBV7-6 CASSQMGGYGYTF TGTGCCAGCAGCCAGATGGGGGGCTATGGCTACACCTTC
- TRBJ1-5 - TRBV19 CASSNRQSPEHF TGTGCCAGTAGTAACCGACAGTCCCCGGAGCATTTT
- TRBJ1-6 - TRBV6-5 CASSSTPGTENSPLHF TGTGCCAGCAGTTCTACCCCCGGGACTGAGAATTCACCCCTCCACTTT
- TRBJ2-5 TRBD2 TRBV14 CASSQTKGLAGAPPDF TGTGCCAGCAGCCAAACTAAGGGGCTAGCGGGGGCCCCACCTGACTTC
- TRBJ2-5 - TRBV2 CASSKEETQYF TGTGCCAGCAGTAAGGAGGAGACCCAGTACTTC
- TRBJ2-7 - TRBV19 CASSAGAYEQYF TGTGCCAGTAGCGCGGGGGCTTACGAGCAGTACTTC
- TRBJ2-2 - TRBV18 CASSPAGAGTGELFF TGTGCCAGCTCACCGGCGGGGGCCGGAACCGGGGAGCTGTTTTTT
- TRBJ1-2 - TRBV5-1 CASSVQGERGYTF TGCGCCAGCAGCGTACAGGGTGAGCGGGGCTACACCTTC
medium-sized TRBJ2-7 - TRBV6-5 CASSYIPVREEQYF TGTGCCAGCAGTTATATCCCTGTCAGGGAAGAGCAGTACTTC
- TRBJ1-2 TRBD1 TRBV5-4 CASSVGGQVYGYTF TGTGCCAGCAGCGTCGGGGGACAGGTCTATGGCTACACCTTC
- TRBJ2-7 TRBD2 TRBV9 CASSVGAGGTYEQYF TGTGCCAGCAGCGTAGGAGCGGGAGGGACCTACGAGCAGTACTTC
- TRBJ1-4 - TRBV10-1 CASSGGGTNEKLFF TGCGCCAGCAGTGGAGGGGGTACTAATGAAAAACTGTTTTTT
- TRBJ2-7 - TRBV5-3 CARSLVGVNSSYEQYF TGTGCCAGAAGCTTGGTCGGGGTGAACAGCTCCTACGAGCAGTACTTC
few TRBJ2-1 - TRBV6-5 CASRRGENEQFF TGTGCCAGCAGAAGAGGAGAAAATGAGCAGTTCTTC
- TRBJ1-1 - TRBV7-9 CASSPPGPEAFF TGTGCCAGCAGCCCCCCTGGGCCTGAAGCTTTCTTT
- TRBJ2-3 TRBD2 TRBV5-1 CASSIRLAGATDTQYF TGCGCCAGCAGCATAAGACTAGCGGGGGCCACAGATACGCAGTATTTT
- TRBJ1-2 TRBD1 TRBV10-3 CAISPGQGNYGYTF TGTGCCATCAGCCCGGGACAGGGTAACTATGGCTACACCTTC
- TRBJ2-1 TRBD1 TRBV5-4 CASSRESNRGANEQFF TGTGCCAGCAGCCGAGAATCGAACAGGGGAGCCAATGAGCAGTTCTTC
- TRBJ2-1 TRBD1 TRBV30 CAWTRGRNEQFF TGTGCCTGGACTAGGGGGCGAAATGAGCAGTTCTTC
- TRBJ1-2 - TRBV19 CASSPRRRDGYTF TGTGCCAGTAGTCCCCGGCGGAGGGATGGCTACACCTTC
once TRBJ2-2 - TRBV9 CASSVNRVLNTGELFF TGTGCCAGCAGCGTGAACAGGGTGTTGAACACCGGGGAGCTGTTTTTT
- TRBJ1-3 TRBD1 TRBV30 CAWSLTGAGNTIYF TGTGCCTGGAGTTTGACAGGGGCTGGAAACACCATATATTTT
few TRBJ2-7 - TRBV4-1 CASSPSGTRSYEQYF TGCGCCAGCAGCCCTTCCGGGACAAGATCCTACGAGCAGTACTTC
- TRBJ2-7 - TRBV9 CASSANRDSYEQYF TGTGCCAGCAGCGCAAATCGGGACTCTTACGAGCAGTACTTC
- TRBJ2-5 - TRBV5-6 CASSLRRASETQYF TGTGCCAGCAGCTTGAGGAGGGCCTCCGAGACCCAGTACTTC
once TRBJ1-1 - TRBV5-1 CASSENRVGTEAFF TGCGCCAGCAGCGAGAACAGGGTGGGGACTGAAGCTTTCTTT
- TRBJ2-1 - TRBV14 CASSLAPGTNNEQFF TGTGCCAGCAGCCTAGCACCTGGCACCAACAATGAGCAGTTCTTC
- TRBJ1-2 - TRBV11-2 CASSLDLGGYYGYTF TGTGCCAGCAGCTTAGATCTAGGGGGTTACTATGGCTACACCTTC
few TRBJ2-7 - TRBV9 CASSVYQGQEQYF TGTGCCAGCAGCGTATATCAGGGGCAAGAGCAGTACTTC
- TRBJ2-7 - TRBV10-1 CASSEFLGLERDNEQYF TGCGCCAGCAGTGAGTTTCTAGGACTTGAACGTGACAACGAGCAGTACTTC
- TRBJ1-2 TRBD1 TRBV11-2 CASSLDIWDRAGYTF TGTGCCAGCAGCTTAGACATCTGGGACAGGGCTGGCTACACCTTC
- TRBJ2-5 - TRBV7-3 CASSLSGGAEETQYF TGTGCCAGCAGCTTATCGGGGGGCGCAGAAGAGACCCAGTACTTC
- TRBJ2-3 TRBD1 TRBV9 CASSAREGTGPWGTDTQYF TGTGCCAGCAGCGCCAGAGAGGGGACAGGCCCCTGGGGAACAGATACGCAGTATTTT
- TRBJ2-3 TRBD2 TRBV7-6 CASSLAGRGGDTQYF TGTGCCAGCAGCTTAGCTGGGCGGGGGGGGGATACGCAGTATTTT
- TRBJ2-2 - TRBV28 CASSLWAVANTGELFF TGTGCCAGCAGTTTATGGGCAGTCGCGAACACCGGGGAGCTGTTTTTT
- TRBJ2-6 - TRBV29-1 CSVAGSGANVLTF TGCAGCGTTGCGGGGAGCGGGGCCAACGTCCTGACTTTC
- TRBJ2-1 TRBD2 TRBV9 CASSVGSSGEQFF TGTGCCAGCAGCGTAGGGTCTAGCGGGGAGCAGTTCTTC
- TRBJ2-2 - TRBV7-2 CASSLERRANTGELFF TGTGCCAGCAGCTTAGAGCGACGGGCGAACACCGGGGAGCTGTTTTTT
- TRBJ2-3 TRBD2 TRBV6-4 CASSDVSGGGTDTQYF TGTGCCAGCAGTGACGTTAGCGGGGGTGGCACAGATACGCAGTATTTT
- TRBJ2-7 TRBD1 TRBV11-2 CASSLGDRGEQYF TGTGCCAGCAGCTTAGGAGACAGGGGTGAGCAGTACTTC
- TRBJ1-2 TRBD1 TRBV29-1 CSVGRDRDGYTF TGCAGCGTTGGCCGGGACAGAGATGGCTACACCTTC
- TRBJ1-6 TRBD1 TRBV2 CASNLDRVASPLHF TGTGCCAGCAATCTCGACAGGGTGGCTTCACCCCTCCACTTT
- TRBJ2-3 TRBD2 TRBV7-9 CASSLMGRGGADTQYF TGTGCCAGCAGCTTGATGGGGCGGGGGGGCGCAGATACGCAGTATTTT
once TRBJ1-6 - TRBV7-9 CASSSQAGRYSPLHF TGTGCCAGCAGCTCCCAAGCAGGGAGGTATTCACCCCTCCACTTT
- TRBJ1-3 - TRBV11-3 CASSFGGLGNTIYF TGTGCCAGCAGCTTCGGGGGGCTTGGAAACACCATATATTTT
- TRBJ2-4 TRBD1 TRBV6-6 CASSNSGGNIQYF TGTGCCAGCAGTAATTCAGGGGGTAACATTCAGTACTTC
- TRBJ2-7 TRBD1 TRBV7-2 CASSRQGFVEQYF TGTGCCAGCAGTCGACAGGGTTTCGTCGAGCAGTACTTC
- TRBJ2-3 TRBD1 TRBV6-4 CASSDRTGPTDTQYF TGTGCCAGCAGTGACCGGACAGGGCCCACAGATACGCAGTATTTT
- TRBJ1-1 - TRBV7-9 CASSLGGPKEMNTEAFF TGTGCCAGCAGCTTAGGGGGGCCGAAGGAAATGAACACTGAAGCTTTCTTT
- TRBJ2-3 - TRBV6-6 CATLGGVYTDTQYF TGTGCCACCCTCGGCGGGGTCTACACAGATACGCAGTATTTT
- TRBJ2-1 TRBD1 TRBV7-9 CASSITGQFYNEQFF TGTGCCAGCAGCATAACGGGACAGTTCTACAATGAGCAGTTCTTC
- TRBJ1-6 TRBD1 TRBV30 CAWASRQGNSPPHF TGTGCCTGGGCGAGTCGACAGGGTAATTCACCCCCCCACTTT
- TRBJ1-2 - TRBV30 CAWSVEAGGRNYGYTF TGTGCCTGGAGTGTTGAAGCTGGGGGCAGAAACTATGGCTACACCTTC
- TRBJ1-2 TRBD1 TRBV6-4 CASSDGTGGYGYTF TGTGCCAGCAGTGACGGGACAGGGGGCTATGGCTACACCTTC
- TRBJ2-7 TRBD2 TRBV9 CASSPRVAGGPQYF TGTGCCAGCAGCCCCCGGGTAGCGGGGGGGCCTCAGTACTTC
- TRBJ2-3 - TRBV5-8 CASRTYKPPRGLSADTQYF TGTGCCAGCAGAACTTACAAACCACCCCGAGGCCTCTCGGCCGATACGCAGTATTTT
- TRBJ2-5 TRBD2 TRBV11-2 CASSPSGGTQETQYF TGTGCCAGCAGCCCCAGCGGGGGGACCCAAGAGACCCAGTACTTC